The 24 T cell receptor beta chains given below trace back to one sample, sequenced in a study of blood T cells in healthy people across ages. With a J-beta primer mix and a sample-barcoded 5' primer, a second PCR ran about 7 to 12 cycles. TCRdb used MiXCR to reprocess the 5' RACE reads, holding one entry per CDR3 protein. There are 1.4 million to 1.5 million distinct CDR3 sequences in the sample; roughly 40% occur only once, and 7.9% lies in the top ten. The sequenced sample was blood. These receptors all come from a woman in her late teens or twenties in good health.

The chain uses TRBV20-1 and TRBJ2-1, with 7 positions matching TRBD2. Germline V gene data show CDR1 as DFQATT and CDR2 as SNEGSKA (reference sequence). Losses at the gene ends were 2 bases for V and 4 bases for J; bases not matched to a gene: 8. This CDR3 is 15 amino acids long. The CDR3, as DNA: TGCAGTGCTAGACCAGCGGGGAAATTTTACAATGAGCAGTTCTTC. It encodes CSARPAGKFYNEQFF.

On this clonotype itself: A read error may explain this, as a much larger clone is one base away. The V gene is TRBV7-9, the J gene TRBJ2-1; D may be TRBD1 or TRBD2 (5 bases each). Germline CDR1 is SEHNR and CDR2 is FQNEAQ (reference sequence). The CDR3 consists of 12 residues. CDR3 sequence reads: CASSHWGNGQFF. As DNA, the CDR3 is TGTGCCAGCAGTCATTGGGGGAATGGGCAGTTCTTC.

This clonotype was observed many times. The rearrangement links TRBV10-3 to TRBJ2-3, with D possibly TRBD2 on 6 matching bases. Germline V lookup: CDR1 ENHRY, CDR2 SYGVKD. The CDR3 contains 13 residues. With 10 bases removed from V and 0 bases from J, the gap between germline ends came to 11 bases. Here the CDR3 reads CATRESSTDTQYF. In nucleotides, the CDR3 is TGTGCCACCCGGGAGTCTAGCACAGATACGCAGTATTTT.

The sample holds one count of this clonotype. A much more abundant neighbour one base away suggests this may be a read error. The chain links TRBV7-3 to TRBJ2-3; 8 positions agree with TRBD1. Germline CDR1 reads SGHTA; CDR2 reads FQGTGA. The V segment lost 4 bases and the J segment 2 bases; nucleotides outside the gene matches: 11. This CDR3 comprises 17 residues. The CDR3 DNA follows: TGTGCCAGCAGCTCCAGACAGGGGCGTGGACACACAGATACGCAGTATTTT. Translation: CASSSRQGRGHTDTQYF.

This sequence joins TRBV10-3 and TRBJ2-4, with 8 bases aligning to TRBD2. Per the germline V gene, CDR1 is ENHRY and CDR2 is SYGVKD. The CDR3 extends over 19 amino acids. Germline trimming cut 3 bases from V and 13 bases from J; bases unmatched to any gene: 26. The CDR3 loop is CAISDRESGAGEGYNEQYF. In nucleotides, the CDR3 is TGTGCCATCAGTGATAGGGAGTCGGGAGCGGGAGAAGGGTACAATGAGCAGTACTTC.

V gene TRBV2 combines with J gene TRBJ2-3, with 12 positions matching TRBD2. This CDR3 has 16 residues. In germline, CDR1 is SNHLY, CDR2 FYNNEI. V shed 3 bases and J 0 bases; nucleotides not matched to a gene: 1. The CDR3 spells CASSDLAGGSTDTQYF. In DNA form, the CDR3 reads TGTGCCAGCAGTGACCTAGCGGGGGGGAGCACAGATACGCAGTATTTT.

This clonotype was found a few times. The gene calls are TRBV4-1 and TRBJ2-3; 8 positions match TRBD2. The CDR3 is 15 amino acids. After removal of 2 bases from V and 4 bases from J, the junction contained 5 bases not matched to a gene. The germline CDR1 and CDR2 sequences are MGHRA and YSYEKL. CDR3 nucleotides: TGCGCCAGCAGCCAAAGCGGGAGTAATGCAGATACGCAGTATTTT. Amino acids: CASSQSGSNADTQYF.

The chain couples TRBV10-3 to TRBJ1-1; TRBD1 might be the D (6 bases). Between the trimmed V and J ends, which lost 10 bases and 0 bases, there was a span of 12 bases. Germline V gives CDR1 ENHRY, CDR2 SYGVKD. The CDR3 loop spans 13 amino acids. The CDR3 spells CATADSLNTEAFF. As DNA, the CDR3 is TGTGCCACCGCGGACAGTCTGAACACTGAAGCTTTCTTT.

The V call is TRBV10-1, the J call TRBJ1-2; 10 nucleotides align to TRBD1. V was clipped by 6 bases and J by 1 base; unmatched bases: 11. The CDR3 loop spans 17 amino acids. Germline V gene lookup returns CDR1 WNHNN and CDR2 SYGVQD (reference sequence). CDR3 protein: CASRAFGQGEDNYGYTF. The CDR3, as DNA: TGCGCCAGCAGAGCTTTTGGACAGGGGGAGGATAACTATGGCTACACCTTC.

The rearrangement links TRBV3-1 to TRBJ1-5; no firm D call. Looked up from germline, CDR1 is LGHDT and CDR2 is YNNKEL (reference sequence). The CDR3 extends over 14 amino acids. The V end was cut by 4 bases, the J end by 0 bases, with 7 bases between. The CDR3: CASSLLDSNQPQHF. The CDR3 nucleotides are TGTGCCAGCAGCCTCCTCGATAGCAATCAGCCCCAGCATTTT.

This clonotype was seen only a few times. J is TRBJ2-7 and V is TRBV30; D gene ambiguous. The CDR3 is 10 amino acids. Germline lookup yields CDR1 GTSNPN and CDR2 SVGIG (reference sequence). V was cut by 0 bases and J by 10 bases, with 7 bases left in between. CDR3 DNA sequence: TGTGCCTGGAGTGTATTCGAACAGTACTTC. The encoded protein is CAWSVFEQYF.

This chain joins TRBV20-1 and TRBJ2-7; the D gene is possibly TRBD2 (6 bases). Germline CDR1 reads DFQATT; CDR2 reads SNEGSKA (reference sequence). Trimming took 5 bases from V and 0 from J, leaving 17 bases between them. The length of the CDR3 is 15 residues. The DNA for the CDR3 is TGCAGTGCTCCCAGGTTGGGGGGAAACTCCTACGAGCAGTACTTC. Amino acid sequence: CSAPRLGGNSYEQYF.

CDR3 in amino acids: CASSQTDFQETQYF. DNA for the CDR3: TGCGCCAGCAGCCAAACGGATTTTCAAGAGACCCAGTACTTC. The chain combines TRBV4-1 with TRBJ2-5, with D unresolved. In germline, CDR1 is MGHRA, CDR2 YSYEKL. The CDR3 is made up of 14 amino acids. V was clipped by 2 bases and J by 2 bases, with 9 bases between them.

V usage is TRBV28 and J usage is TRBJ2-5, with 10 bases fitting TRBD1. CDR1 is MDHEN, CDR2 SYDVKM, per germline. This CDR3 region has 15 residues. Unmatched junction bases numbered 8, after V lost 6 bases and J lost 4 bases. CDR3 sequence (DNA): TGTGCCAGCAGAGCCGGGACAGGGGTTGTAGAGACCCAGTACTTC. Its translation is CASRAGTGVVETQYF.

The sample holds a few counts of this clonotype. V and J are TRBV6-1 and TRBJ2-7, with 11 positions matching TRBD2. The ends lost 6 bases at V and 5 bases at J; junction bases unmatched: 3. CDR3 size: 13 residues. In germline, CDR1 is MNHNS, CDR2 SASEGT. The CDR3 DNA sequence: TGTGCCAGCAGGACTAGCGGGGCCCACGAGCAGTACTTC. Its protein product is CASRTSGAHEQYF.

This CDR3 reads CSALDRSLAKNIQYF. The CDR3, as DNA: TGCAGTGCTCTTGACAGGAGCCTAGCCAAAAACATTCAGTACTTC. This chain uses TRBV20-1 with TRBJ2-4; TRBD1 might be the D (6 bases). The CDR3 runs 15 residues. CDR1 and CDR2 (germline): DFQATT, SNEGSKA (reference sequence). The ends were cut back, 5 bases at V and 0 bases at J, with 14 bases in the middle.

The V gene is TRBV9, the J gene TRBJ2-6, with TRBD1 matching over 11 bases. Germline values: CDR1 SGDLS, CDR2 YYNGEE. V lost 4 bases, J lost 2 bases, and 8 bases stayed unmatched. This CDR3 spans 18 amino acids. CDR3: CASSPRTGGLAGANVLTF. CDR3 coding DNA: TGTGCCAGCAGCCCAAGGACAGGGGGCTTGGCTGGGGCCAACGTCCTGACTTTC.

The chain uses TRBV10-3 and TRBJ1-6; D remains ambiguous. V lost 0 bases and J 7 bases, leaving 7 bases between the germline ends. The CDR3 covers 14 residues. Germline values: CDR1 ENHRY, CDR2 SYGVKD. The CDR3 bases are TGTGCCATCAGTGAGTCGTTGGGAAATTCACCCCTCCACTTT. Its protein product is CAISESLGNSPLHF.

This chain links TRBV5-1 with TRBJ1-2; TRBD1 might be the D (5 bases). The CDR3 runs 14 residues. Germline V gene data show CDR1 as SGHRS and CDR2 as YFSETQ. V lost 4 bases, J lost 2 bases, and 12 bases lay in between. CDR3 coding DNA: TGCGCCAGCAGCGGGGCGACGGCGAACTATGGCTACACCTTC. As protein: CASSGATANYGYTF.

This clonotype was seen just once. This chain joins TRBV12-3 or TRBV12-4 and TRBJ2-5; D is possibly TRBD1 (6 bases). Trimming shortened V by 7 bases and J by 11 bases, and 23 bases separated the two germline ends. The CDR3 is made up of 14 amino acids. This CDR3 is CASILGAGDNEQYF. CDR3 coding DNA: TGTGCCAGCATCCTAGGGGCAGGGGACAATGAGCAGTACTTC.

The sample holds a few counts of this clonotype. This chain connects TRBV6-1 to TRBJ2-3; D ambiguous. Germline-derived CDR1 and CDR2 are MNHNS and SASEGT. The V and J ends lost 6 bases and 11 bases respectively, with 15 bases between them. The CDR3 sequence is 12 residues long. In DNA form, the CDR3 reads TGTGCCAGCAGGAATTCCCTTGAGGAGCAGTATTTT. Translated: CASRNSLEEQYF.

The genes are TRBV12-3 or TRBV12-4 and TRBJ2-5; D perhaps matches TRBD2 (5 bases). The assigned J gene may be wrong: the sequence end matches TRBJ2-7 better. The CDR3 spans 14 residues. The CDR3, as DNA: TGTGCCAGCAGTTTCGGTATAGCGCGTTACGAGCAGTACTTC. Translated: CASSFGIARYEQYF.

The chain carries TRBV29-1 and TRBJ1-1; 7 nucleotides match TRBD1. The CDR3 covers 14 residues. In germline, CDR1 is SQVTM, CDR2 ANQGSEA. Germline trimming cut 6 bases from V and 4 bases from J; bases unmatched to any gene: 11. The CDR3 reads CSVDGQAGLTEAFF. The CDR3 bases are TGCAGCGTCGATGGACAGGCAGGGCTCACTGAAGCTTTCTTT.

In this sample, this clonotype turned up a few times. This sequence joins TRBV7-9 and TRBJ2-1; 11 bases are a match to TRBD2. Germline values: CDR1 SEHNR, CDR2 FQNEAQ (reference sequence). This CDR3 is built from 15 residues. Losses at the gene ends were 5 bases for V and 4 bases for J; bases not matched to a gene: 4. The CDR3 sequence is CASSHTSGGYNEQFF. CDR3 sequence (DNA): TGTGCCAGCAGCCATACTAGCGGGGGTTACAATGAGCAGTTCTTC.